The T cell receptor (beta chain) under discussion was sequenced for a study of CD8 T cells in ankylosing spondylitis. TCRdb ran MiXCR on the 5' RACE reads and lists one entry per CDR3 protein. Of 200,000 to 300,000 distinct CDR3 sequences listed, approximately 10% are singletons. The CDR3 totals 14 residues. V shed 3 bases and J 1 base; nucleotides not matched to a gene: 2. The germline gives CDR1 SEHNR, CDR2 FQNEAQ (reference sequence). This sequence originates from a male donor with ankylosing spondylitis or in good health (not recorded which). Sequencing was carried out using blood, either unsorted or a sorted T cell fraction (not recorded which). The gene calls are TRBV7-9 and TRBJ2-5, with 7 bases that match TRBD1. The DNA for the CDR3 is TGTGCCAGCAGCTTTACAGGGGCCCAAGAGACCCAGTACTTC. Its protein product is CASSFTGAQETQYF. Full variable domain (remainder filled in from reference TRBV7-9 and TRBJ2-5): DTGVSQNPRHKITKRGQNVTFRCDPISEHNRLYWYRQTLGQGPEFLTYFQNEAQLEKSRLLSDRFSAERPKGSFSTLEIQRTEQGDSAMYLCASSFTGAQETQYFGPGTRLLVL.